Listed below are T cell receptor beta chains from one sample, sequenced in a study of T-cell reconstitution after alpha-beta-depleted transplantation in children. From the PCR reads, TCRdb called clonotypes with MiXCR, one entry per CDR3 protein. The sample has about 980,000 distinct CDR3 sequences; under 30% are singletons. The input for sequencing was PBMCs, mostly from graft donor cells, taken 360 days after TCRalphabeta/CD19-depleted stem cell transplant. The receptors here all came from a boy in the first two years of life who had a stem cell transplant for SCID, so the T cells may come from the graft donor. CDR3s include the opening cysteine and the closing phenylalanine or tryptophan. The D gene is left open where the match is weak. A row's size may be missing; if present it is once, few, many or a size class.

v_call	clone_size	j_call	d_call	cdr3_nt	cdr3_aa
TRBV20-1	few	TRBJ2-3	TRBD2	TGCAGTGCTACCGCTCCAGCGGGGGTGCCGGTTGCGCAGTATTTT	CSATAPAGVPVAQYF
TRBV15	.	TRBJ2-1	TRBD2	TGTGCCACCAGCAGAGTGACTAGCCTAGATGAGCAGTTCTTC	CATSRVTSLDEQFF
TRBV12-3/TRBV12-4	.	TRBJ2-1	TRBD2	TGTGCCAGCAGTTTGACTAGCGTAGCACCCTACAATGAGCAGTTCTTC	CASSLTSVAPYNEQFF
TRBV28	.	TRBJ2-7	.	TGTGCCAGCAGTTATTTCGCGGGCACCTACGAGCAGTACTTC	CASSYFAGTYEQYF
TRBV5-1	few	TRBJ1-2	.	TGCGCCAGCAGCTTAGAGGGCGAGACCTATGGCTACACCTTC	CASSLEGETYGYTF
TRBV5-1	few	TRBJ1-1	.	TGCGCCAGCAGCCGGAGGTTGAGGGGGAAAGCTTTCTTT	CASSRRLRGKAFF
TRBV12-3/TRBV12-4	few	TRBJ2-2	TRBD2	TGTGCCAGCAGTTTGGGTTCAGCGGGGGTGAACACCGGGGAGCTGTTTTTT	CASSLGSAGVNTGELFF
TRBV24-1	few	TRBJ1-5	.	TGTGCCACCCCTTGGGGGGGTCTGCCCCAGCATTTT	CATPWGGLPQHF
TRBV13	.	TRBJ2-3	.	TGTGCCAGCAGCTTGGATAGGGGGGCGTGGGATACGCAGTATTTT	CASSLDRGAWDTQYF
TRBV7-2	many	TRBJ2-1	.	TGTGCCAGCAGCTACGACTTACTTTTATCTGAGCAGTTCTTC	CASSYDLLLSEQFF
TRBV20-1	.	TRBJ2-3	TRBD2	TGCAGTGCTAGCACCTGGACTAGCCGCACAAATACGCAGTATTTT	CSASTWTSRTNTQYF
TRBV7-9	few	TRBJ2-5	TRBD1	TGTGCCAGCAGCTCACGACTCCGGGACAGGGACCAAGAGACCCAGTACTTC	CASSSRLRDRDQETQYF
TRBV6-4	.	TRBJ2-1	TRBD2	TGTGCCAGCAGCGTAGCGGGGGGGCCAGTCAATGAGCAGTTCTTC	CASSVAGGPVNEQFF
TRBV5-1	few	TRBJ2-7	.	TGCGCCAGCAGCTTCAACACCGCCTCCTACGAGCAGTACTTC	CASSFNTASYEQYF
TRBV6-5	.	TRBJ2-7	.	TGTGCCAGCAGTTACTCGAGTGGGGTCGTCAGGACCTACGAGCAGTACTTC	CASSYSSGVVRTYEQYF
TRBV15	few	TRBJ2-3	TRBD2	TGTGCCACCAGCAGAGATCGAGGGCTAGCGGGGAGCACAGATACGCAGTATTTT	CATSRDRGLAGSTDTQYF
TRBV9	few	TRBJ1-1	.	TGTGCCAGCAGCGTTAACAGAAACACTGAAGCTTTCTTT	CASSVNRNTEAFF
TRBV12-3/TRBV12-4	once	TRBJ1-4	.	TGTGCCAGCAGCCAGCCGGGAATACGGGAAAAACTGTTTTTT	CASSQPGIREKLFF
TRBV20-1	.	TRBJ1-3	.	TGCAGTGCCACTAGGGGGGGAACTGGAAACACCATATATTTT	CSATRGGTGNTIYF
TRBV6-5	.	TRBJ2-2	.	TGTGCCAGCAGTTATGGGGGGCTGGGGACCGGGGAGCTGTTTTTT	CASSYGGLGTGELFF
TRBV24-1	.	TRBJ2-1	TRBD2	TGTGCCACCAGTAAGAGCGGGGGGACTTTTGAGCAGTTCTTC	CATSKSGGTFEQFF
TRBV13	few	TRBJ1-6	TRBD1	TGTGCCAGCAGCGCGGGACAGGGGGGGTGGCGTAGCTCCTATAATTCACCCCTCCACTTT	CASSAGQGGWRSSYNSPLHF
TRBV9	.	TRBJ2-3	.	TGTGCCAGCAGCCCCCAAGGGGAAGATACGCAGTATTTT	CASSPQGEDTQYF
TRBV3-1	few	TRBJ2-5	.	TGTGCCAGCAGCCAAGCCGGGTACGTGACCCAGTACTTC	CASSQAGYVTQYF
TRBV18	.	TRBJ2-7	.	TGTGCCAGCTCACCTCACCCGAAGGGACGTAACGAGCAGTACTTC	CASSPHPKGRNEQYF
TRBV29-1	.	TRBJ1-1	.	TGCAGCGTTGACAGGGCCAATCCCACTGAAGCTTTCTTT	CSVDRANPTEAFF
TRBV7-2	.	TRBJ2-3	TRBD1	TGTGCCATCCGTCAGGGGGTCACAGATACGCAGTATTTT	CAIRQGVTDTQYF
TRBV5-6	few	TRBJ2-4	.	TGTGCCAGCAGCTCTAGGGGGAGTGAGGCCAAAAACATTCAGTACTTC	CASSSRGSEAKNIQYF